These 19 T cell receptor beta chains were sequenced from one sample in a study of CD8+ T cells in alopecia areata. TCR sequencing used cDNA made by reverse transcription of extracted RNA. Assay: immunoSEQ multiplex PCR; the TCRdb copy retains only in-frame clones and omits some. Of roughly 180,000 clones in the sample, about half are singletons; the top ten hold over 9.5%. Sample treatment: oral pan-JAK inhibitor, 5-10 mg twice daily. Specimen: CD8+ T cells sorted from blood, collected at roughly week 52, from a patient treated with tofacitinib. These receptor sequences come from a human donor with alopecia areata.

The CDR3 here is CASSPARGVSDEKLFF. DNA for the CDR3: TGTGCCAGCTCACCGGCCAGGGGGGTTTCCGATGAAAAACTGTTTTTT. The gene calls are TRBV18 and TRBJ1-4, with 7 bases that match TRBD1. Germline values: CDR1 KGHSH, CDR2 LQKENI. This CDR3 spans 16 amino acids. The ends lost 3 bases at V and 6 bases at J; junction bases unmatched: 10.

A few counts support this clone. The J gene is TRBJ1-4, the V gene TRBV11-2; D unresolved. CDR3 length equals 15 residues. Between the trimmed V and J ends, which lost 4 bases and 3 bases, there was a span of 12 bases. Looked up from germline, CDR1 is SGHAT and CDR2 is FQNNGV. As DNA, the CDR3 is TGTGCCAGCAGCTCCACCGGGCTTGCTAATGAAAAACTGTTTTTT. The encoded protein is CASSSTGLANEKLFF.

The V and J genes are TRBV4-1 and TRBJ1-1, with 9 bases aligning to TRBD1. This CDR3 is built from 15 residues. From germline, CDR1 is MGHRA and CDR2 YSYEKL. Unmatched junction bases numbered 8, after V lost 5 bases and J lost 4 bases. The CDR3 reads CASSIPGQGPTEAFF. In DNA form, the CDR3 reads TGCGCCAGCAGCATTCCGGGACAGGGTCCCACTGAAGCTTTCTTT.

The sample holds one count of this clone. The rearrangement links TRBV5-4 to TRBJ1-1, with TRBD1 matching 9 bases. V was pared by 4 bases and J by 5 bases, with 9 bases of the junction left unmatched. Per the germline V gene, CDR1 is SGHNT and CDR2 is YYREEE (reference sequence). The CDR3 extends over 15 amino acids. The CDR3: CASSANRGRETEAFF. CDR3 in DNA: TGTGCCAGCAGCGCTAACAGGGGGCGCGAGACTGAAGCTTTCTTT.

In DNA, the CDR3 is TGCGCCAGCAGCTTCGTCAACGACAATGAGCAGTTCTTC. Translating it yields CASSFVNDNEQFF. The chain links TRBV5-1 to TRBJ2-1; D is undetermined. Germline CDR1 SGHRS, CDR2 YFSETQ. Trimming took off 2 bases at V and 5 bases at J, with 8 bases between the two ends. There are 13 residues in the CDR3.

The chain has TRBV18 and TRBJ1-1; no clear D. CDR3 length: 15 residues. CDR1 and CDR2 from the germline V gene are KGHSH and LQKENI. V shed 0 bases and J shed 0 bases, with 8 bases lying between them. CDR3 in DNA: TGTGCCAGCTCACCACCGTCAGGTATGAACACTGAAGCTTTCTTT. Translated: CASSPPSGMNTEAFF.

This clone was observed a single time. The chain carries TRBV18 and TRBJ2-3, with a possible D match to TRBD1 (5 bases). V was cut by 5 bases and J by 2 bases, with 8 bases left in between. The CDR3 totals 13 residues. From germline, CDR1 is KGHSH and CDR2 LQKENI. CDR3 region: CASSDRFTDTQYF. CDR3 DNA sequence: TGTGCCAGCTCAGACAGATTCACAGATACGCAGTATTTT.

The genes are TRBV7-3 and TRBJ2-3; maybe TRBD1 (6 bases). This CDR3 region has 14 residues. CDR1 and CDR2 from the germline V gene are SGHTA and FQGTGA. Trimming took off 5 bases at V and 2 bases at J, with 11 bases between the two ends. The CDR3 loop is CASSENRDTDTQYF. The CDR3 DNA reads as TGTGCCAGCAGCGAAAACAGGGACACAGATACGCAGTATTTT.

This clone has just a few counts. This chain links TRBV14 with TRBJ2-1; the match to TRBD2 covers 13 bases. J gave up 7 bases and V 1 base, and 1 base lay outside the gene matches. The CDR3 contains 15 residues. In germline, CDR1 is SGHDN, CDR2 FVKESK. CDR3 sequence reads: CASSQGTSGGNEQFF. The CDR3 nucleotides read TGTGCCAGCAGCCAAGGGACTAGCGGGGGTAATGAGCAGTTCTTC.

The CDR3 loop is CSVPPGMNTEAFF. The CDR3 bases are TGCAGCGTGCCCCCGGGCATGAACACTGAAGCTTTCTTT. The J gene is TRBJ1-1, the V gene TRBV29-1; unclear D gene. CDR3 length equals 13 residues. V was trimmed by 6 bases and J by 0 bases, leaving 11 bases between them. Germline-derived CDR1 and CDR2 are SQVTM and ANQGSEA. Filled out from reference TRBV29-1 and TRBJ1-1, the complete variable domain reads SAVISQKPSRDICQRGTSLTIQCQVDSQVTMMFWYRQQPGQSLTLIATANQGSEATYESGFVIDKFPISRPNLTFSTLTVSNMSPEDSSIYLCSVPPGMNTEAFFGQGTRLTVV.

This clone appeared a few times. The rearrangement links TRBV6-5 to TRBJ1-6, with 9 bases fitting TRBD1. This CDR3 is built from 14 residues. The ends lost 8 bases at V and 7 bases at J; junction bases unmatched: 6. Per the germline V gene, CDR1 is MNHEY and CDR2 is SVGAGI. In DNA, the CDR3 is TGTGCCAGCCTGACAGGGGGAGAGAATTCACCCCTCCACTTT. Translating it yields CASLTGGENSPLHF.

This chain links TRBV30 with TRBJ1-1; D gene ambiguous. V lost 0 bases to trimming and J lost 1 base, with 9 bases between them. This CDR3 spans 14 amino acids. The V gene's germline CDR1 is GTSNPN and CDR2 SVGIG (reference sequence). The CDR3 is CAWSVPSENTEAFF. CDR3 nucleotides: TGTGCCTGGAGTGTCCCCTCTGAGAACACTGAAGCTTTCTTT.

This clone was counted a few times. The V and J genes are TRBV7-9 and TRBJ1-1, with a tentative D call TRBD1 (5 bases). The CDR3 consists of 12 residues. Per the germline V gene, CDR1 is SEHNR and CDR2 is FQNEAQ (reference sequence). The ends were cut back, 7 bases at V and 5 bases at J, with 11 bases in the middle. In DNA form, the CDR3 reads TGTGCCAGCACCACGTGGGGGACTGAAGCTTTCTTT. Its protein product is CASTTWGTEAFF.

This clone was counted between two and nine times. The chain has TRBV7-9 and TRBJ1-1, with D hard to call. Trimming removed 6 bases from V and 6 bases from J, with 8 bases in between. The germline gives CDR1 SEHNR, CDR2 FQNEAQ (reference sequence). The length of the CDR3 is 11 residues. The CDR3 sequence is CASRLHAEAFF. In nucleotides, the CDR3 is TGTGCCAGCAGGTTGCACGCTGAAGCTTTCTTT.

The V and J genes are TRBV6-5 and TRBJ2-1, with TRBD2 matching over 8 bases. The CDR3 is 13 residues long. CDR1 MNHEY and CDR2 SVGAGI come from the germline V gene. With V trimmed by 7 bases and J by 13 bases, 12 bases remained unmatched. The CDR3 region has the DNA TGTGCCAGCACTCAGGGGCTAGCGGGTCTTCAGTTCTTC. This codes for CASTQGLAGLQFF.

The chain recombines TRBV29-1 with TRBJ1-4; D remains ambiguous. CDR3 length: 10 residues. CDR1 and CDR2 from the germline V gene are SQVTM and ANQGSEA. With 6 bases removed from V and 8 bases from J, the gap between germline ends came to 7 bases. CDR3 sequence (DNA): TGCAGCGTCCTAGGGGAAAAACTGTTTTTT. Residues: CSVLGEKLFF.

DNA of the CDR3: TGTGCCAGCAGCTCTTGGGACGGGACTGAAGCTTTCTTT. Its protein product is CASSSWDGTEAFF. This chain connects TRBV7-3 to TRBJ1-1, with a tentative D call TRBD1 (5 bases). The V end lost 4 bases, the J end lost 5 bases, and 11 bases lay between the germline ends. The germline V gene has CDR1 SGHTA and CDR2 FQGTGA. The CDR3 runs 13 residues.

This CDR3 reads CASGRQGNTGELFF. Here the CDR3 DNA reads TGTGCCAGCGGCCGACAGGGGAACACCGGGGAGCTGTTTTTT. V and J are TRBV25-1 and TRBJ2-2, with 7 nucleotides matching TRBD1. Germline V gene lookup returns CDR1 MGHDK and CDR2 SYGVNS. After removal of 8 bases from V and 1 base from J, the junction contained 4 bases not matched to a gene. The CDR3 extends over 14 amino acids.

The CDR3 nucleotides are TGTGCCAGCAGTTACTCGGAGGGTGGGGATGGCTACACCTTC. Its translation is CASSYSEGGDGYTF. The chain is built from TRBV6-5 and TRBJ1-2; D unclear. Germline CDR1 MNHEY, CDR2 SVGAGI. Trimming removed 0 bases from V and 6 bases from J, with 11 bases in between. The CDR3 consists of 14 residues.